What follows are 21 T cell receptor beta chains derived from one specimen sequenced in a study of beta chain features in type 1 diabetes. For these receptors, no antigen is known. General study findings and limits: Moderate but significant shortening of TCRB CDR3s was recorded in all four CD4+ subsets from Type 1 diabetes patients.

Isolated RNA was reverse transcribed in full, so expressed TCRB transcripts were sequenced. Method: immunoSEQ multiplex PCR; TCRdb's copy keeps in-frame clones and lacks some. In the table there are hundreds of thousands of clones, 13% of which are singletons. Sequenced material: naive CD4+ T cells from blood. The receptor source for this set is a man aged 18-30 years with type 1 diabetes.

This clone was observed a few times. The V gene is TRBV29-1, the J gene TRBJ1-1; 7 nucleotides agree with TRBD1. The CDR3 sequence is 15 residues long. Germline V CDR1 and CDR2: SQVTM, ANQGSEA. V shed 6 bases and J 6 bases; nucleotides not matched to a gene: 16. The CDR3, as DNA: TGCAGCGTCCTCTACTTCGGACAGGTGAGCGCTGAAGCTTTCTTT. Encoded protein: CSVLYFGQVSAEAFF.

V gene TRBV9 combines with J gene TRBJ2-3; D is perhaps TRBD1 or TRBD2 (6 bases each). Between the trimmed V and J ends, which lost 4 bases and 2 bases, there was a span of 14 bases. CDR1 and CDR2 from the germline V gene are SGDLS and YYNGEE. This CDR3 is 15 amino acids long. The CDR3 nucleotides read TGTGCCAGCAGCTTGAGGGGGGTAACCACAGATACGCAGTATTTT. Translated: CASSLRGVTTDTQYF.

The CDR3 DNA reads TGTGCCAGCAGTTACCGAGAGACAGCATCTTACGAGCAGTACTTC. Its translation: CASSYRETASYEQYF. This rearrangement joins TRBV6-5 to TRBJ2-7; the D gene is possibly TRBD1 (5 bases). Germline V CDR1 and CDR2: MNHEY, SVGAGI. The V end was cut by 2 bases, the J end by 4 bases, with 15 bases between. This CDR3 spans 15 amino acids.

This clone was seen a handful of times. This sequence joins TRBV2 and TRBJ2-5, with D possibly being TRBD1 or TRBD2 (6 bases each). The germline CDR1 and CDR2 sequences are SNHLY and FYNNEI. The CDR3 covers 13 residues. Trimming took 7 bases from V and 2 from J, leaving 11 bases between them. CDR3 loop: CASTTGTQETQYF. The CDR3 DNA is TGTGCCAGCACCACAGGGACTCAAGAGACCCAGTACTTC.

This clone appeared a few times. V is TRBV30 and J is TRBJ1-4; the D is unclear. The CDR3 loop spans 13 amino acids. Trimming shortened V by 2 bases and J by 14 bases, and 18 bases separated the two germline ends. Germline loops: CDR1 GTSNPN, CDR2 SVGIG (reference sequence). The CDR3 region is CAWSTHGGLGLFF. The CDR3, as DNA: TGTGCCTGGAGTACCCACGGCGGGTTAGGGCTGTTTTTT.

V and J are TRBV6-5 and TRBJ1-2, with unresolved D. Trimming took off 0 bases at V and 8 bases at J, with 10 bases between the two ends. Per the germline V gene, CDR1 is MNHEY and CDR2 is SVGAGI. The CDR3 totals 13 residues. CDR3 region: CASSYSAGRGYTF. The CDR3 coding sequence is TGTGCCAGCAGTTACTCGGCCGGCAGGGGCTACACCTTC.

The CDR3 loop is CAWSRGTVNTEAFF. Here the CDR3 DNA reads TGTGCCTGGAGTCGGGGGACGGTTAACACTGAAGCTTTCTTT. This chain joins TRBV30 and TRBJ1-1; perhaps TRBD1 as D (5 bases). This CDR3 is built from 14 residues. Between the trimmed V and J ends, which lost 2 bases and 2 bases, there was a span of 12 bases. Germline V gives CDR1 GTSNPN, CDR2 SVGIG (reference sequence).

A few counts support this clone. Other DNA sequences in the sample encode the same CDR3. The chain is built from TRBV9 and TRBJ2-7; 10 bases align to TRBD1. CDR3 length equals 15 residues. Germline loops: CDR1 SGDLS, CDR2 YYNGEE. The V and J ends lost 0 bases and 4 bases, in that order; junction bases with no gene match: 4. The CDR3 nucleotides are TGTGCCAGCAGCGTAGCGGGACAGGGGTCGTACGAGCAGTACTTC. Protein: CASSVAGQGSYEQYF.

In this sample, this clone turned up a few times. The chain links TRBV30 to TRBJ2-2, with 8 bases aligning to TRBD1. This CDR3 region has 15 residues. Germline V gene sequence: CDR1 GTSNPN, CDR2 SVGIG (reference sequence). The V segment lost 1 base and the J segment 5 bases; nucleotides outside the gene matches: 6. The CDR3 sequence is CAWSAGTGLTGELFF. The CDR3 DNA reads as TGTGCCTGGAGTGCCGGGACAGGCCTTACCGGGGAGCTGTTTTTT. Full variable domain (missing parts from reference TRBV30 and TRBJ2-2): SQTIHQWPATLVQPVGSPLSLECTVEGTSNPNLYWYRQAAGRGLQLLFYSVGIGQISSEVPQNLSASRPQDRQFILSSKKLLLSDSGFYLCAWSAGTGLTGELFFGEGSRLTVL.

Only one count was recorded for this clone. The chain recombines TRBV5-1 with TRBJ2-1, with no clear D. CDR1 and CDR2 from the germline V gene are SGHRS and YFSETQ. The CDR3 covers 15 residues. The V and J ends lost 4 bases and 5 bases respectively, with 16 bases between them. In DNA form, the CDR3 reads TGCGCCAGCAGCCCCAGTGGGGTCCTAAACAATGAGCAGTTCTTC. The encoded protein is CASSPSGVLNNEQFF.

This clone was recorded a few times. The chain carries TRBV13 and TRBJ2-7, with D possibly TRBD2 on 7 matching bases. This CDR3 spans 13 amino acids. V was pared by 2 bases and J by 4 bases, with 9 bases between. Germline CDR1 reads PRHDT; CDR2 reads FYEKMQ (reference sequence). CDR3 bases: TGTGCCAGCAGCTTACGGGGGGCGTACGAGCAGTACTTC. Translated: CASSLRGAYEQYF.

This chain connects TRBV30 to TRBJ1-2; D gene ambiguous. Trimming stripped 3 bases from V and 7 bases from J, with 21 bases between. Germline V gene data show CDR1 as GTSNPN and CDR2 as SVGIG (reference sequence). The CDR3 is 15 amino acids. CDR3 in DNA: TGTGCCTGGAGGGAGGGCAGTCTAGTGCGCGGTGGCTACACCTTC. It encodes CAWREGSLVRGGYTF. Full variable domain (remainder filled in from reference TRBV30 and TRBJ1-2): SQTIHQWPATLVQPVGSPLSLECTVEGTSNPNLYWYRQAAGRGLQLLFYSVGIGQISSEVPQNLSASRPQDRQFILSSKKLLLSDSGFYLCAWREGSLVRGGYTFGSGTRLTVV.

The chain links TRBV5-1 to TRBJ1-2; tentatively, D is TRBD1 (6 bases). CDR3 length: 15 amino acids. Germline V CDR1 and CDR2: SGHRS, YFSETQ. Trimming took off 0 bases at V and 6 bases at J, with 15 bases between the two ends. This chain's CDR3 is CASSLAAGAINGYTF. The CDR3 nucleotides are TGCGCCAGCAGCTTGGCGGCGGGGGCGATCAATGGCTACACCTTC. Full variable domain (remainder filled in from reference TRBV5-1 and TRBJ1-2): KAGVTQTPRYLIKTRGQQVTLSCSPISGHRSVSWYQQTPGQGLQFLFEYFSETQRNKGNFPGRFSGRQFSNSRSEMNVSTLELGDSALYLCASSLAAGAINGYTFGSGTRLTVV.

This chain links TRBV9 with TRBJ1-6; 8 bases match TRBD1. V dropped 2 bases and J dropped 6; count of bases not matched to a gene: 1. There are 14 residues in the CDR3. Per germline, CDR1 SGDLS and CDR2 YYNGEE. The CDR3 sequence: CASSVGQANSPLHF. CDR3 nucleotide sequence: TGTGCCAGCAGCGTGGGACAGGCTAATTCACCCCTCCACTTT.

The CDR3: CASSESVAGGETQYF. The CDR3 bases are TGCGCCAGCAGTGAGTCAGTAGCGGGAGGGGAGACCCAGTACTTC. The rearrangement uses TRBV10-1 and TRBJ2-5, with 11 bases matching TRBD2. Germline assignment: CDR1 WNHNN and CDR2 SYGVQD (reference sequence). This CDR3 comprises 15 residues. V gave up 0 bases and J gave up 5 bases; unmatched junction bases: 2.

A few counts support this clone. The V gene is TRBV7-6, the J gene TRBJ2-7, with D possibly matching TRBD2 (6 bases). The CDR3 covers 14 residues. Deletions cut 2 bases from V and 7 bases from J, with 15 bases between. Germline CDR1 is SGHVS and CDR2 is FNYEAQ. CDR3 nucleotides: TGTGCCAGCAGCTTACTAGCGACCCAGAGGGAGCAGTACTTC. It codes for CASSLLATQREQYF. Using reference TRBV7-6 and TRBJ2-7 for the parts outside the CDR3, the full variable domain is GAGVSQSPRYKVTKRGQDVALRCDPISGHVSLYWYRQALGQGPEFLTYFNYEAQQDKSGLPNDRFSAERPEGSISTLTIQRTEQRDSAMYRCASSLLATQREQYFGPGTRLTVT.

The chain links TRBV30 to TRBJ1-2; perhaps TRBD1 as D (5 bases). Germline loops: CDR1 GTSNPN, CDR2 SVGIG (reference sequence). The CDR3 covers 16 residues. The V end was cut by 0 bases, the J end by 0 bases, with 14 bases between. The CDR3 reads CAWSVPGVPSNYGYTF. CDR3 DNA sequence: TGTGCCTGGAGTGTCCCGGGGGTCCCATCTAACTATGGCTACACCTTC.

The CDR3 bases are TGTGCCAGCAGCAAAGAGGATAGACAGTCAGAGGATGAAGCTTTCTTT. Protein: CASSKEDRQSEDEAFF. The chain joins TRBV21-1 to TRBJ1-1; the table gives TRBD1 as D, unverified against the DNA. TRBV21-1 is recorded as a pseudogene. The CDR3 is 16 amino acids.

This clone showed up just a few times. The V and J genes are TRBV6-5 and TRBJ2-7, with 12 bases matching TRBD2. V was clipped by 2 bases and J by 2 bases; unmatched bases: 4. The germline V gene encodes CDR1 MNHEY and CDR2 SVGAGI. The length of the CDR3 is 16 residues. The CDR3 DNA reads TGTGCCAGCAGTTACCAGGGACTAGCGGGCCCCTACGAGCAGTACTTC. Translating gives CASSYQGLAGPYEQYF.

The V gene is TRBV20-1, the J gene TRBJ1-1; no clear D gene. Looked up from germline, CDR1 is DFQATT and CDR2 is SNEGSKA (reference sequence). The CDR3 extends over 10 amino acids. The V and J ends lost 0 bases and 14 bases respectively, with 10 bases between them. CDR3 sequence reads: CSARDSFEFF. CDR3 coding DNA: TGCAGTGCTAGAGACAGTTTCGAGTTCTTT.

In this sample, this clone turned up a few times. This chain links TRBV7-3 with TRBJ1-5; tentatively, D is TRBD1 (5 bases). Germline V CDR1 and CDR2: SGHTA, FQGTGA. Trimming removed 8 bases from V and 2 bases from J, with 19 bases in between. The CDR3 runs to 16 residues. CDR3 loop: CASPQGLTRGNQPQHF. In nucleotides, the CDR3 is TGTGCCAGCCCCCAGGGCCTGACGAGGGGCAATCAGCCCCAGCATTTT.